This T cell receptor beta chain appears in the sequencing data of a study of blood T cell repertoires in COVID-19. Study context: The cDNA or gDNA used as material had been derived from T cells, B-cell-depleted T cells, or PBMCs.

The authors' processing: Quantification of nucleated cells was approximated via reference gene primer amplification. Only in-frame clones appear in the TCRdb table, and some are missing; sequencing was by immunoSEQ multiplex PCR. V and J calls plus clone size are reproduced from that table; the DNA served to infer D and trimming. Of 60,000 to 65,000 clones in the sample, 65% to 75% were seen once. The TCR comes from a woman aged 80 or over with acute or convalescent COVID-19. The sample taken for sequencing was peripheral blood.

CDR3 region: CASSLDRYYGYTF. CDR3 DNA: TGTGCCAGCAGCTTAGACAGATACTATGGCTACACCTTC. The V gene is TRBV7-2, the J gene TRBJ1-2, with D unclear. The CDR3 loop spans 13 amino acids. Trimming cost V 1 base and J 3 bases, with 6 bases left between them. CDR1 is SGHTA and CDR2 is FQGNSA in the germline V gene.